This T cell receptor beta chain comes out of a study of T cell repertoires in cytomegalovirus infection. The CDR3 spans 16 residues. Germline values: CDR1 MNHNY, CDR2 SVGAGI (reference sequence). V was pared by 2 bases and J by 0 bases, with 8 bases between. In the case of this clonotype: The antigen is not known.

In TCRdb, the reads were re-called with MiXCR into one record per CDR3 protein. The sample includes 95,000 to 120,000 distinct CDR3 sequences, around 31% of them seen just once. The clonotype comes from a human donor in good health (CMV status not recorded). Some clones in this sample may be carry-over from other donors' samples. The chain carries TRBV6-6 and TRBJ1-6; D unclear. The source material was CD8+ T cells from cultured PBMCs, sampled from culture after CMV antigen stimulation. This CDR3 reads CASSYVGSSYNSPLHF. CDR3 coding DNA: TGTGCCAGCAGTTACGTCGGCAGCTCCTATAATTCACCCCTCCACTTT.